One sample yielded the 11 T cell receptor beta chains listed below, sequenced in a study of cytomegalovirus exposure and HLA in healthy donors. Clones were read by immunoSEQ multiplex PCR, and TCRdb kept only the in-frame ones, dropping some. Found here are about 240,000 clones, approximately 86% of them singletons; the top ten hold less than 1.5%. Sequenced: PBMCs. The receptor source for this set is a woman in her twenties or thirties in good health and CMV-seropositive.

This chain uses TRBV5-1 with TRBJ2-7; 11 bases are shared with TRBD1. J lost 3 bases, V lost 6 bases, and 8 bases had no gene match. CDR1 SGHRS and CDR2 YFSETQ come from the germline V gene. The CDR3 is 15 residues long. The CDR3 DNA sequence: TGCGCCAGCACCCTTCCTGGGACAGGGGGCTACGAGCAGTACTTC. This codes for CASTLPGTGGYEQYF.

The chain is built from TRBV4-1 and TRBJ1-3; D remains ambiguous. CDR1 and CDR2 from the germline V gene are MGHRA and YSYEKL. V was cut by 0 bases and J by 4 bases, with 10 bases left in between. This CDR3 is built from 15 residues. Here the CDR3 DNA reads TGCGCCAGCAGCCAAGATAGCTCCGCGGGAAACACCATATATTTT. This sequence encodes CASSQDSSAGNTIYF.

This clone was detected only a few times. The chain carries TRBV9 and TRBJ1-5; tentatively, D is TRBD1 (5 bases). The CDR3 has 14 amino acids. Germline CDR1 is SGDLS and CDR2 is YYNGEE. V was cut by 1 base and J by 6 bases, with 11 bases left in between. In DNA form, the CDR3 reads TGTGCCAGCAGCGTAACCCAGGGTGGTCAGCCCCAGCATTTT. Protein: CASSVTQGGQPQHF.

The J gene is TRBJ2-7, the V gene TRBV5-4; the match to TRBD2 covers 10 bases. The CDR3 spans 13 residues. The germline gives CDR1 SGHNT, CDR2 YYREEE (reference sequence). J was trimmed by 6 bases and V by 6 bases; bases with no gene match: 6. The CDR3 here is CASKASGSSEQYF. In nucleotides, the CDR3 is TGTGCCAGCAAGGCTAGCGGGAGCAGCGAGCAGTACTTC.

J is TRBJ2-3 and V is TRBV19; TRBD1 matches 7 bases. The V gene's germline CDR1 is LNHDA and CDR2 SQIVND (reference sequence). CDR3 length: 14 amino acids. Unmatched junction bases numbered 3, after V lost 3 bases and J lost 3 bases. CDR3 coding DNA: TGTGCCAGTAGTATCGCGACAGGGACAGATACGCAGTATTTT. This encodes CASSIATGTDTQYF.

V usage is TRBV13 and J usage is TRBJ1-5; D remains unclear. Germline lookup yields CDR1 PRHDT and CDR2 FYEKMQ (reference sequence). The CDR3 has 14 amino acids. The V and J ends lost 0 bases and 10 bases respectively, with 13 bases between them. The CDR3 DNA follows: TGTGCCAGCAGCTTAGGGGAGGGATCGTTTCCCCAGCATTTT. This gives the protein CASSLGEGSFPQHF.

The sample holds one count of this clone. The CDR3: CASSYGEAGAYEQYF. Written as DNA, the CDR3 is TGTGCCAGCAGTTACGGGGAGGCGGGGGCCTACGAGCAGTACTTC. The rearrangement uses TRBV6-5 and TRBJ2-7; 7 positions match TRBD2. V shed 2 bases, J shed 2 bases, and the junction held 6 bases outside the gene matches. CDR3 length: 15 amino acids. CDR1 and CDR2 from the germline V gene are MNHEY and SVGAGI.

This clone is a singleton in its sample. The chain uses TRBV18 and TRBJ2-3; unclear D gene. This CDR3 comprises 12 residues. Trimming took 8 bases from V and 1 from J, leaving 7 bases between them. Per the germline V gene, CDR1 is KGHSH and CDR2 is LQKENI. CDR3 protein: CASNSRTDTQYF. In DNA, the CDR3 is TGTGCCAGCAACTCTCGCACAGATACGCAGTATTTT.

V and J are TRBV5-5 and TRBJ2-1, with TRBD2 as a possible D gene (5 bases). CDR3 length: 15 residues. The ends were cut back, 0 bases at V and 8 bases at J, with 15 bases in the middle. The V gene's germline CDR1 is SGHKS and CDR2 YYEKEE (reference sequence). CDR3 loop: CASSLGLRESDEQFF. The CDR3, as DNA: TGTGCCAGCAGCTTGGGATTGAGGGAGTCAGATGAGCAGTTCTTC.

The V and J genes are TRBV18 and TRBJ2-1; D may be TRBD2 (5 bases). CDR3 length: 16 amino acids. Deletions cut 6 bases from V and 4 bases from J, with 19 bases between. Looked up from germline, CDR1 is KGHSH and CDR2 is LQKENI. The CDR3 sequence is CASSPQAQGGYNEQFF. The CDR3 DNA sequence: TGTGCCAGCTCGCCCCAGGCGCAAGGAGGTTACAATGAGCAGTTCTTC.

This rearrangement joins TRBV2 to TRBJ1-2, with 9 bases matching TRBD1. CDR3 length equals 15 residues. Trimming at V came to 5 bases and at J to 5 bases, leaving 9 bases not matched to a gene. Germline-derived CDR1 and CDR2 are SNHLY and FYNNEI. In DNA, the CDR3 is TGTGCCAGCAGTCCAAATACCGGGACAGGGTATGGCTACACCTTC. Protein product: CASSPNTGTGYGYTF.